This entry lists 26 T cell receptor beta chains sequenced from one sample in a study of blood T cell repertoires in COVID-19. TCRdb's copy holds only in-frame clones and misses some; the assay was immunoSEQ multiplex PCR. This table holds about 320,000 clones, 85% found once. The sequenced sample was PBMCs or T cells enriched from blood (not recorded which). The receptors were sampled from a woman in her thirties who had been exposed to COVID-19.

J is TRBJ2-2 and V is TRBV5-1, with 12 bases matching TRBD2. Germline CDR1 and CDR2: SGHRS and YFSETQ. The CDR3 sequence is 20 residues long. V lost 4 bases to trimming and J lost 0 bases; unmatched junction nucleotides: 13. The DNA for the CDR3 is TGCGCCAGCAGCCGAAGGGCGGTCGCTAGCGGGAGGGCGAACACCGGGGAGCTGTTTTTT. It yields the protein CASSRRAVASGRANTGELFF.

The CDR3 loop is CASSQGDTNSPLHF. DNA for the CDR3: TGTGCCAGCAGCCAGGGGGACACTAATTCACCCCTCCACTTT. The chain carries TRBV3-1 (or the pseudogene TRBV3-2) and TRBJ1-6; TRBD1 is a possible D gene (6 bases). Trimming left V 3 bases short and J 6 bases short, with 9 bases between. CDR3 length: 14 residues. CDR1 is LGHDT and CDR2 is YNNKEL in the germline V gene (reference sequence).

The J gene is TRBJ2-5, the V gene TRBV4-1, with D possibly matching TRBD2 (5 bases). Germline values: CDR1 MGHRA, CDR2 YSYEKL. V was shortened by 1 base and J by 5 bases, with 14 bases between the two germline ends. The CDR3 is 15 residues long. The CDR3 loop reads CASSQVTSYKETQYF. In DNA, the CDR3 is TGCGCCAGCAGCCAAGTAACTAGTTATAAGGAGACCCAGTACTTC.

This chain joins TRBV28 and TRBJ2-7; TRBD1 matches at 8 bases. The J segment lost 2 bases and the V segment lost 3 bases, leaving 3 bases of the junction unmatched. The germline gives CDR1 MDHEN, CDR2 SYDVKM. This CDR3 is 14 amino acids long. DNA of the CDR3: TGTGCCAGCAGTTTGACAGGGGTGGCCTACGAGCAGTACTTC. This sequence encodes CASSLTGVAYEQYF.

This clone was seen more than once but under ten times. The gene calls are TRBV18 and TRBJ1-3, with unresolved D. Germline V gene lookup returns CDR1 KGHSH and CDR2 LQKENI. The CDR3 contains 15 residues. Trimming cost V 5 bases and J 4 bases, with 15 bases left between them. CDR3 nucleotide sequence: TGTGCCAGCTCATTTTCGAACGGAGAGGGAAACACCATATATTTT. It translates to CASSFSNGEGNTIYF.

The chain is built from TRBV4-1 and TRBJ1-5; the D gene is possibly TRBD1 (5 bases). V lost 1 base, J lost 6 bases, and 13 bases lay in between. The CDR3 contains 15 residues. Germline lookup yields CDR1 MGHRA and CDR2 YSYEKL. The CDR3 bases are TGCGCCAGCAGCCAAGCTAGAGGGGAGGGTCAGCCCCAGCATTTT. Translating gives CASSQARGEGQPQHF.

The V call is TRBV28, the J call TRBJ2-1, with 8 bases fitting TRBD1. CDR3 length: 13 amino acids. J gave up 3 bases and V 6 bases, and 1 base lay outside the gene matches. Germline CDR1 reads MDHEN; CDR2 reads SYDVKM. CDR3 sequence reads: CASRDRDYNEQFF. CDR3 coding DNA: TGTGCCAGCAGGGACAGGGACTACAATGAGCAGTTCTTC.

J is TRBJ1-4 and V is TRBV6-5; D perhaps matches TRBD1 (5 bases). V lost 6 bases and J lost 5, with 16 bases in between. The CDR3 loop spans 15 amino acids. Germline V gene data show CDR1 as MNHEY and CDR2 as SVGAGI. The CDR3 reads CASSRTTVGNEKLFF. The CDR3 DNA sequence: TGTGCCAGCAGCCGGACGACAGTAGGAAATGAAAAACTGTTTTTT.

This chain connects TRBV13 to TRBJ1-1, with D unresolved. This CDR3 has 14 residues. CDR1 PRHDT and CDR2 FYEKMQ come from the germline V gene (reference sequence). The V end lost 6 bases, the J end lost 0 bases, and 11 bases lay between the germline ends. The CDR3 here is CASSRNSMNTEAFF. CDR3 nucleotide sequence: TGTGCCAGCAGTCGAAACTCAATGAACACTGAAGCTTTCTTT. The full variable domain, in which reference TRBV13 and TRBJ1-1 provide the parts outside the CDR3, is AAGVIQSPRHLIKEKRETATLKCYPIPRHDTVYWYQQGPGQDPQFLISFYEKMQSDKGSIPDRFSAQQFSDYHSELNMSSLELGDSALYFCASSRNSMNTEAFFGQGTRLTVV.

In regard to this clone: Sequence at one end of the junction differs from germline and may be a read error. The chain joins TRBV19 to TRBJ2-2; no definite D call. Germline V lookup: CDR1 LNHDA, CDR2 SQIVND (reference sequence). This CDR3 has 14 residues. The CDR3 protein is CASSIDSNSGELFF. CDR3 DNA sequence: TGTGCCAGTAGTATAGATTCGAACAGCGGGGAGCTGTTTTTT. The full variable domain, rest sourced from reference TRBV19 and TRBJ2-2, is DGGITQSPKYLFRKEGQNVTLSCEQNLNHDAMYWYRQDPGQGLRLIYYSQIVNDFQKGDIAEGYSVSREKKESFPLTVTSAQKNPTAFYLCASSIDSNSGELFFGEGSRLTVL.

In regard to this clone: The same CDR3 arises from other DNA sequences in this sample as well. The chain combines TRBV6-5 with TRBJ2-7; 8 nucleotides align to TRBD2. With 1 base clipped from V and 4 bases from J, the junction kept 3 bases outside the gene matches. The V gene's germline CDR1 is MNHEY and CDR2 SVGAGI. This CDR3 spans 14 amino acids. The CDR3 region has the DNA TGTGCCAGCAGTTACTACCGCGGGGGGTACGAGCAGTACTTC. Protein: CASSYYRGGYEQYF.

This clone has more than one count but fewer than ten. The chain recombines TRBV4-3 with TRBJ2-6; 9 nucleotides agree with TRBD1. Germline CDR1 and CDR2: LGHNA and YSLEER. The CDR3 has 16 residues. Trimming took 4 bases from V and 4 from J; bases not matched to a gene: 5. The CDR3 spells CASSLDRGAGANVLTF. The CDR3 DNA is TGCGCCAGCAGCCTCGACAGGGGGGCCGGGGCCAACGTCCTGACTTTC.

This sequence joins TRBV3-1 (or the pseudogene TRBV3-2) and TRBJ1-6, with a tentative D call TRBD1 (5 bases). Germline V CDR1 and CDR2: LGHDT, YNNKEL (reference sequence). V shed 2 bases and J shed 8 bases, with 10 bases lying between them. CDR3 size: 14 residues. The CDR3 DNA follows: TGTGCCAGCAGCCAACTGGGGGGGTATTCACCCCTCCACTTT. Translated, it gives CASSQLGGYSPLHF.

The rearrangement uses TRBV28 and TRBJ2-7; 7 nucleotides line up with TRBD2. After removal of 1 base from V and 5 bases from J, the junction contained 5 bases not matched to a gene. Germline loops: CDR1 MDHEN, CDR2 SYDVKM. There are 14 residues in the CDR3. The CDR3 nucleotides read TGTGCCAGCAGTTTATCCCGGGGGGAGAACGAGCAGTACTTC. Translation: CASSLSRGENEQYF.

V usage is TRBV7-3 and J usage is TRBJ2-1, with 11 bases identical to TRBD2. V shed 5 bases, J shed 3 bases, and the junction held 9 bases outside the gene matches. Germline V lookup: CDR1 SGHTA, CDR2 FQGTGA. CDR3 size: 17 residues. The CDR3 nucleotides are TGTGCCAGCAGCATCGGGACTAGCGGAAAATTCTACAATGAGCAGTTCTTC. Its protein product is CASSIGTSGKFYNEQFF.

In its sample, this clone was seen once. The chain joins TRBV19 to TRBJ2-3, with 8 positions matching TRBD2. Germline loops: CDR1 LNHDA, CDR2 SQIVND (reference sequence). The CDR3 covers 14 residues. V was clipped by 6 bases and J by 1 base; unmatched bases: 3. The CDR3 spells CASSSREGTDTQYF. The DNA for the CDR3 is TGTGCCAGTAGCTCGCGGGAGGGCACAGATACGCAGTATTTT.

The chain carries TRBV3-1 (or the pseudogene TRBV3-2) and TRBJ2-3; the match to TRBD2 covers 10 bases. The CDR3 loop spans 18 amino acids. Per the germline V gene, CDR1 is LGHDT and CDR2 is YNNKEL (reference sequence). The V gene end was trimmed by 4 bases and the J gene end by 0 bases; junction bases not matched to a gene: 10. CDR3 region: CASSPGPAGGWSTDTQYF. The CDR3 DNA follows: TGTGCCAGCAGCCCGGGTCCAGCGGGAGGGTGGAGCACAGATACGCAGTATTTT.

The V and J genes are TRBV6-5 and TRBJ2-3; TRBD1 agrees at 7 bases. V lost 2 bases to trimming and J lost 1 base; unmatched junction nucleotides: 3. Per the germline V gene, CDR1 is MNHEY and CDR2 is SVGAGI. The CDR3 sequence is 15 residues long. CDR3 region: CASSYPGGGTDTQYF. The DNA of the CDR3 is TGTGCCAGCAGTTACCCAGGGGGTGGCACAGATACGCAGTATTTT.

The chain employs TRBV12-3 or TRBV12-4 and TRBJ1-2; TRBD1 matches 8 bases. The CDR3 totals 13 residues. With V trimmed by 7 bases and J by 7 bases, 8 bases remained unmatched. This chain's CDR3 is CASNYQGAGGYTF. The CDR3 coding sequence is TGTGCCAGCAATTATCAGGGGGCGGGTGGCTACACCTTC.

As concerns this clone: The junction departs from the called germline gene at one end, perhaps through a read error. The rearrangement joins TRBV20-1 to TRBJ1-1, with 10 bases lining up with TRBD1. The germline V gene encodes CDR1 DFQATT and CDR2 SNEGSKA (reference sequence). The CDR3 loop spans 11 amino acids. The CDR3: CSASGQGVVTF. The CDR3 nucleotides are TGCAGTGCTAGTGGACAGGGGGTTGTAACCTTT.

Here the CDR3 DNA reads TGTGCTAGTGGTTTGGTATTTGGCCGGGGGGAAGCTTTCTTT. Amino acids: CASGLVFGRGEAFF. The chain has TRBV12-5 and TRBJ1-1, with D perhaps TRBD1 (5 bases). This CDR3 has 14 amino acids. The germline V gene encodes CDR1 LGHNT and CDR2 FRNRAP. Trimming removed 0 bases at V and 8 bases at J, with 13 bases between.

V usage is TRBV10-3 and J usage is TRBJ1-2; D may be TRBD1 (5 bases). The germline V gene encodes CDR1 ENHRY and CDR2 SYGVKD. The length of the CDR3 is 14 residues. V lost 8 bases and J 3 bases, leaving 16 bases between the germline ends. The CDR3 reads CAISGRSGDYGYTF. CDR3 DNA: TGTGCCATCTCGGGACGCTCGGGAGACTATGGCTACACCTTC.

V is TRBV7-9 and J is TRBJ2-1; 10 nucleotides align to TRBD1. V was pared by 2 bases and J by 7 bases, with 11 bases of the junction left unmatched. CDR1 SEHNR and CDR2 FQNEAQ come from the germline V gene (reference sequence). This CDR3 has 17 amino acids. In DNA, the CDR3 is TGTGCCAGCAGCTTAAAAGAGGTACGGGACAGGGGTAATGAGCAGTTCTTC. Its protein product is CASSLKEVRDRGNEQFF.

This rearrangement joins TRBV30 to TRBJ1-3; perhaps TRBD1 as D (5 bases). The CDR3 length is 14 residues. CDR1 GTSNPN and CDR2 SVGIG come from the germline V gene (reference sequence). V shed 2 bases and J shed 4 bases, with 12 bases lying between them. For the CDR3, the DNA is TGTGCCTGGAGTCCTGACAGTATGGGAAACACCATATATTTT. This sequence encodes CAWSPDSMGNTIYF.

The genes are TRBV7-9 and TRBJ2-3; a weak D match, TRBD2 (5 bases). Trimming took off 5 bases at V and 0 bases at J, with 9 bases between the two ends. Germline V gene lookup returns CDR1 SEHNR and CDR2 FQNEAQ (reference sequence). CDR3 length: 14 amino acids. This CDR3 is CASSLSASTDTQYF. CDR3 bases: TGTGCCAGCAGCCTTAGCGCTAGCACAGATACGCAGTATTTT.

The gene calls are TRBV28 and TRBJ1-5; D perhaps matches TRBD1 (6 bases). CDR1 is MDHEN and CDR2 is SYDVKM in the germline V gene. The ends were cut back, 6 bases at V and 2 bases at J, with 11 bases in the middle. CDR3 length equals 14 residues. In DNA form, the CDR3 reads TGTGCCAGCAGATCGGCAGGGGGCAATCAGCCCCAGCATTTT. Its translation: CASRSAGGNQPQHF. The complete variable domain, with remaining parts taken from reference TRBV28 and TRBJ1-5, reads DVKVTQSSRYLVKRTGEKVFLECVQDMDHENMFWYRQDPGLGLRLIYFSYDVKMKEKGDIPEGYSVSREKKERFSLILESASTNQTSMYLCASRSAGGNQPQHFGDGTRLSIL.